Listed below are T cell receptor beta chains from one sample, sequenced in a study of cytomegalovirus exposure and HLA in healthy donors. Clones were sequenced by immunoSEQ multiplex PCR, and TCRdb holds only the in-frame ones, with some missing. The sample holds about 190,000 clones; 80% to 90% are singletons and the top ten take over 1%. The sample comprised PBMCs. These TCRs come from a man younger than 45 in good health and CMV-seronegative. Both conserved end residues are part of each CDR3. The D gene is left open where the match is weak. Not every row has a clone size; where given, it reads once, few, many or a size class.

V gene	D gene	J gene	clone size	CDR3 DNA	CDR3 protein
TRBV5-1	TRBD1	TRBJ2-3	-	TGCGCCAGCAGCCCGGGACAGGGGGCAGATACGCAGTATTTT	CASSPGQGADTQYF
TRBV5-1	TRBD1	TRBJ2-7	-	TGCGCCAGCAGCTTGATAGGGACAGGGTTCGTTTCCTACGAGCAGTACTTC	CASSLIGTGFVSYEQYF
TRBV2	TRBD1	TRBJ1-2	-	TGTGCCAGCAGTACAGGGGTTGGCTACACCTTC	CASSTGVGYTF
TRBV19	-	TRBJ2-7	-	TGTGCCAGTAGTATAGCCGGGGGTTCCTACGAGCAGTACTTC	CASSIAGGSYEQYF
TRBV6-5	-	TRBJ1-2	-	TGTGCCAGCAGTAGGTCCTTTTTAAAGACTGAGCACACCTTC	CASSRSFLKTEHTF
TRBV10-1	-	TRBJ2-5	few	TGCGCCAGCAGTGAGAGGACGGGGGAGACCCAGTACTTC	CASSERTGETQYF
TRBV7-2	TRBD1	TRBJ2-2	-	TGTGCCAGCAGTTCGAGGTGGGACAGGGTCAACACCGGGGAGCTGTTTTTT	CASSSRWDRVNTGELFF
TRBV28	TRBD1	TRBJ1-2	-	TGTGCCAGCAGAAAGGGACAGAACTATGGCTACACCTTC	CASRKGQNYGYTF
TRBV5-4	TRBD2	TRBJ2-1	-	TGTGCCAGCAGCGGTGGGGAGGGGTCCTACAATGAGCAGTTCTTC	CASSGGEGSYNEQFF
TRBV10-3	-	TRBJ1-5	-	TGTGCCATCAGTGCGTCGGACTTAAGCAATCAGCCCCAGCATTTT	CAISASDLSNQPQHF
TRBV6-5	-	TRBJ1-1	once	TGTGCCAGCAGTTACTCGGGGCTGAACACTGAAGCTTTCTTT	CASSYSGLNTEAFF
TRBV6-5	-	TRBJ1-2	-	TGTGCCAGCGGGGCAGACTATGGCTACACCTTC	CASGADYGYTF
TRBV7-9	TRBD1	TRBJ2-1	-	TGTGCCAGCAGCCCACTGGGCAGGGGGTGGGACAATGAGCAGTTCTTC	CASSPLGRGWDNEQFF
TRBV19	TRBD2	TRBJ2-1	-	TGTGCCAGTAGTAGCGGGGGGGCCTCCAATGAGCAGTTCTTC	CASSSGGASNEQFF
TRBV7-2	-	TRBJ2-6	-	TGTGCCAGCAGCTTAGAGCCGTCTCCCGGGGCCAACGTCCTGACTTTC	CASSLEPSPGANVLTF
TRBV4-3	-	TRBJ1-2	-	TGCGCCAGCAGCCAAGAAATCTCACAGAGATATGGCTACACCTTC	CASSQEISQRYGYTF
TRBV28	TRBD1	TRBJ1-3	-	TGTGCCAGCAGTTTGGACAGGTCTGGAAACACCATATATTTT	CASSLDRSGNTIYF
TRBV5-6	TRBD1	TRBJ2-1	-	TGTGCCAGCAGAGCGCCGGGACAGGGGAGCGGTGAGCAGTTCTTC	CASRAPGQGSGEQFF
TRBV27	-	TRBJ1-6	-	TGTGCCAGCAGTCCCTGGGGCCGGACCAATAATTCACCCCTCCACTTT	CASSPWGRTNNSPLHF
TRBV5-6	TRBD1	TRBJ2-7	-	TGTGCCAGCAGTTCCCACCTCCAGGGGGCTGAAGAGCAGTACTTC	CASSSHLQGAEEQYF